What follows describes a single T cell receptor beta chain. Its antigen remains unidentified. This entry is derived from a study of T cell repertoires in ileal Crohn's disease. Measured with immunoSEQ multiplex PCR; TCRdb has only the in-frame clones, and not every one. The sample holds some 14,000 clones, around four fifths seen once. This CDR3 contains 14 residues. V lost 3 bases and J lost 3, with 10 bases in between. Germline V gives CDR1 MRHNA, CDR2 SNTAGT. Whole-study findings and limits: Endoscopic recurrence occurred in every patient whose clonality exceeded 26.8%. Clonal expansions were more frequent in active smokers than non-smokers at surgery.

The genes are TRBV6-4 and TRBJ2-3; D unclear. The receptor was isolated from an adult with Crohn's disease. The sequencing sample was made of ileal tissue. The DNA for the CDR3 is TGTGCCAGCAGTGAAAGGAGCGAAACAGATACGCAGTATTTT. Translation gives CASSERSETDTQYF.